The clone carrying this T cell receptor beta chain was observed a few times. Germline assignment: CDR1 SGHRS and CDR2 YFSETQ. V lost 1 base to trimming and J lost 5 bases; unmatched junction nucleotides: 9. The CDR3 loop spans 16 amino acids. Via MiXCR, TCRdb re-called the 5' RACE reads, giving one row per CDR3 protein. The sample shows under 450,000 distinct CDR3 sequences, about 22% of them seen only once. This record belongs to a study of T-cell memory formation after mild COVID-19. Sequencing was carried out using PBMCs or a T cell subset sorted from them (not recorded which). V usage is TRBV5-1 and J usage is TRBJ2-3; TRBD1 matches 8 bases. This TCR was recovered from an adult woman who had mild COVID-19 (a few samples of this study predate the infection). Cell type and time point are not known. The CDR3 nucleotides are TGCGCCAGCAGCTTGTTACTCCAGGGGGCTGGAGATACGCAGTATTTT. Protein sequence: CASSLLLQGAGDTQYF.